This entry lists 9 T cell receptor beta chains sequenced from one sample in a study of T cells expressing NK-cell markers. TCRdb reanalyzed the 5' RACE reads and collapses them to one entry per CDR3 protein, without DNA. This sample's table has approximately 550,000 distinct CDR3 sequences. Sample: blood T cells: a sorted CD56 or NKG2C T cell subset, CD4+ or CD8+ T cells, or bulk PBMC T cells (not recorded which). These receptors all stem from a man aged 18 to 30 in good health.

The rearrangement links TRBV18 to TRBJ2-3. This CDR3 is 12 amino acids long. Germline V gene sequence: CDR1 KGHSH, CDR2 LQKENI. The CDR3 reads CASSPASDTQYF.

CDR3 protein: CASRRDSGDSGANVLTF. This chain joins TRBV12-3 or TRBV12-4 and TRBJ2-6; TCRdb indicates TRBD2, and absent DNA this call remains unverified. The CDR3 has 17 residues.

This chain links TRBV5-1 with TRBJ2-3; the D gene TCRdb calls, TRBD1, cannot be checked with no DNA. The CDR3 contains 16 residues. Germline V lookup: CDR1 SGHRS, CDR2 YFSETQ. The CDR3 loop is CASSLVRDRFTDTQYF.

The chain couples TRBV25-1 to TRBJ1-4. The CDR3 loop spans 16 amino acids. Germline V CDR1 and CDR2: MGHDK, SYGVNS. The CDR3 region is CASSAGTWATNEKLFF.

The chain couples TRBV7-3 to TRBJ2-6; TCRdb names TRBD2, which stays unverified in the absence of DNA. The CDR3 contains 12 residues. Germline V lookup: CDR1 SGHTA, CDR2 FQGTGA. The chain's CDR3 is CASSLFEGVLTF.

The CDR3 here is CASSPLVGDTQYF. V gene TRBV12-3 or TRBV12-4 combines with J gene TRBJ2-3; no DNA is available, so the TRBD2 call from TCRdb remains unchecked. The CDR3 runs 13 residues.

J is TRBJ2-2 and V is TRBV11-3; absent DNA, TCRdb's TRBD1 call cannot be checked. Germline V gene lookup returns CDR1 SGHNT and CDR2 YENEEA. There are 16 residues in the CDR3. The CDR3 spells CASSPRTGPNTGELFF.

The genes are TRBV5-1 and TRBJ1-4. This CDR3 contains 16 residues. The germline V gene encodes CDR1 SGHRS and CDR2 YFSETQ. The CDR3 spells CASSPTLSTTNEKLFF.

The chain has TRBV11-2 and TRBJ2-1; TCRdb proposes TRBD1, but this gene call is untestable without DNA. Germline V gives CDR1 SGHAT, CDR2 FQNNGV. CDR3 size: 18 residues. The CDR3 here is CASSFPGQGTGVYNEQFF.